This T cell receptor (beta chain) was profiled in a study of radiation and T cells in renal cell carcinoma. The CDR3 sequence is 15 residues long. V gave up 4 bases and J gave up 3 bases, with 15 bases separating them. Germline CDR1 reads LGHNA; CDR2 reads YSLEER. Treatment reported: treatment-naive control, cytoreductive nephrectomy. Measured with immunoSEQ multiplex PCR; TCRdb has only the in-frame clones, and not every one. The table includes a few thousand clones, 76% detected once. This clone was seen a handful of times. Source: tumor tissue, taken from a patient whose treatment was nephrectomy without radiotherapy. V gene TRBV4-3 combines with J gene TRBJ1-2, with D uncertain. The sequence was collected from a man aged 45 to 65 with renal cell carcinoma. The CDR3 DNA follows: TGCGCCAGCAGCCCGCTGAAGGGCGGCTACTATGGCTACACCTTC. It is translated as CASSPLKGGYYGYTF.